This TCR beta chain was retrieved from a study of blood T cell repertoires in COVID-19. Study at large: Samples came from the United States, Italy and Spain, spanning acute and convalescent COVID-19.

Cohort assignment relied on participant-reported clinical history. The CDR3 has 15 amino acids. V dropped 6 bases and J dropped 7; count of bases not matched to a gene: 12. From germline, CDR1 is KGHSH and CDR2 LQKENI. Methods used by the authors: Reference gene primer amplification gave estimated nucleated cell counts. Measured with immunoSEQ multiplex PCR; TCRdb has only the in-frame clones, and not every one. The DNA gave D and trimming, while V, J and clone size come from that table. Of some 230,000 clones listed, roughly 80% are singletons. The TCR sequence derives from a woman aged 40 to 49 with acute COVID-19. The chain joins TRBV18 to TRBJ2-1, with 7 bases matching TRBD2. The source material was PBMCs or T cells enriched from blood (not recorded which). CDR3 amino acids: CASSPSGRGENEQFF. As DNA, the CDR3 is TGTGCCAGCTCCCCGTCGGGGAGGGGCGAGAATGAGCAGTTCTTC.